These 27 T cell receptor beta chains were all obtained from the same sample, sequenced in a study of blood T cell repertoires in COVID-19. Using immunoSEQ multiplex PCR, the repertoire was profiled, and TCRdb retains in-frame clones only, with some absent. The sample lists approximately 80,000 clones, about nine tenths occurring once. Material: peripheral blood. These receptors were obtained from a woman aged 50 to 60 in a cohort sampled during active COVID-19.

The chain employs TRBV6-5 and TRBJ2-3; 7 nucleotides agree with TRBD1. The V gene end was trimmed by 8 bases and the J gene end by 2 bases; junction bases not matched to a gene: 10. CDR1 and CDR2 from the germline V gene are MNHEY and SVGAGI. The CDR3 length is 15 residues. The CDR3 DNA reads as TGTGCCAGCTCATTACAGGGGTTACACACAGATACGCAGTATTTT. Its protein product is CASSLQGLHTDTQYF.

The chain links TRBV5-6 to TRBJ2-5, with 7 positions matching TRBD1. CDR3 length: 14 residues. The V gene end was trimmed by 4 bases and the J gene end by 2 bases; junction bases not matched to a gene: 5. Germline values: CDR1 SGHDT, CDR2 YYEEEE. Here the CDR3 reads CASSIPGQQETQYF. The CDR3, as DNA: TGTGCCAGCAGCATTCCGGGACAGCAAGAGACCCAGTACTTC.

As DNA, the CDR3 is TGCGCCAGCAGATTCCGGGACACCCAGGAAGACTCTGGAAACACCATATATTTT. Translating it yields CASRFRDTQEDSGNTIYF. The chain joins TRBV10-1 to TRBJ1-3, with a possible D match to TRBD1 (6 bases). The CDR3 is 18 residues long. V lost 6 bases, J lost 0 bases, and 21 bases lay in between. CDR1 and CDR2 (germline): WNHNN, SYGVQD (reference sequence).

The V call is TRBV28, the J call TRBJ2-3; 7 bases are a match to TRBD1. This CDR3 region has 15 residues. Germline assignment: CDR1 MDHEN and CDR2 SYDVKM. With 3 bases clipped from V and 0 bases from J, the junction kept 3 bases outside the gene matches. The CDR3 DNA reads TGTGCCAGCAGTTTGAGGGGGCCTAGCACAGATACGCAGTATTTT. Encoded protein: CASSLRGPSTDTQYF.

The rearrangement links TRBV11-2 to TRBJ2-7, with TRBD2 matching over 7 bases. Germline CDR1 and CDR2: SGHAT and FQNNGV. Germline trimming cut 0 bases from V and 0 bases from J; bases unmatched to any gene: 2. The CDR3 sequence is 15 residues long. CDR3 amino acids: CASSLEAGTSYEQYF. The CDR3 DNA reads as TGTGCCAGCAGCTTAGAAGCGGGGACCTCCTACGAGCAGTACTTC.

The chain employs TRBV18 and TRBJ1-2; 11 nucleotides line up with TRBD1. Germline V gene lookup returns CDR1 KGHSH and CDR2 LQKENI. This CDR3 is 16 amino acids long. Trimming removed 5 bases from V and 8 bases from J; junction bases left unmatched: 13. The CDR3 loop reads CASSWSPGQGDGGYTF. CDR3 DNA sequence: TGTGCCAGCTCATGGTCTCCGGGACAGGGGGATGGAGGCTACACCTTC.

V and J are TRBV30 and TRBJ1-1, with D maybe TRBD1 (5 bases). V was cut by 0 bases and J by 0 bases, with 14 bases left in between. The CDR3 has 16 amino acids. From germline, CDR1 is GTSNPN and CDR2 SVGIG (reference sequence). The CDR3 nucleotides are TGTGCCTGGAGTGTACGGGGGAACAGTTTGAACACTGAAGCTTTCTTT. It encodes CAWSVRGNSLNTEAFF.

This clone came up a few times. V gene TRBV2 combines with J gene TRBJ1-6; D not resolved. CDR1 and CDR2 (germline): SNHLY, FYNNEI. The CDR3 length is 14 residues. The ends were cut back, 8 bases at V and 0 bases at J, with 8 bases in the middle. In DNA, the CDR3 is TGTGCCAGCTCAATTAGCTCCTATAATTCACCCCTCCACTTT. This codes for CASSISSYNSPLHF.

The chain employs TRBV30 and TRBJ2-7; D is unclear. Looked up from germline, CDR1 is GTSNPN and CDR2 is SVGIG (reference sequence). The V and J ends lost 5 bases and 6 bases respectively, with 17 bases between them. The CDR3 is 13 residues long. CDR3 DNA: TGTGCCTGGGGTCTTAGTTCCCCCTCCGAGCAGTACTTC. This translates into CAWGLSSPSEQYF.

This clone has only one observation. The chain recombines TRBV18 with TRBJ2-4; D is perhaps TRBD2 (5 bases). CDR3 length equals 16 residues. V was trimmed by 1 base and J by 3 bases, leaving 13 bases between them. Germline CDR1 reads KGHSH; CDR2 reads LQKENI. CDR3 nucleotide sequence: TGTGCCAGCTCACCACTTGACTTGGGAGTCAAAAACATTCAGTACTTC. This codes for CASSPLDLGVKNIQYF.

V usage is TRBV19 and J usage is TRBJ2-1, with 10 positions matching TRBD2. Germline loops: CDR1 LNHDA, CDR2 SQIVND (reference sequence). The CDR3 extends over 15 amino acids. The J segment lost 5 bases and the V segment lost 5 bases, leaving 6 bases of the junction unmatched. The CDR3 coding sequence is TGTGCCAGTAGTTTCGTTAGCGGGGGGAACAATGAGCAGTTCTTC. Translation: CASSFVSGGNNEQFF.

The rearrangement links TRBV5-1 to TRBJ2-2, with TRBD1 matching 9 bases. V lost 9 bases to trimming and J lost 5 bases; unmatched junction nucleotides: 8. Germline V gene sequence: CDR1 SGHRS, CDR2 YFSETQ. The CDR3 sequence is 14 residues long. DNA for the CDR3: TGCGCCACCAGGGACAGGGCGGAAACCGGGGAGCTGTTTTTT. It yields the protein CATRDRAETGELFF.

A single count supports this clone. This sequence joins TRBV7-2 and TRBJ1-5; no firm D call. Trimming pared 1 base from V and 9 bases from J, leaving 19 bases between. This CDR3 spans 16 amino acids. Germline CDR1 is SGHTA and CDR2 is FQGNSA. In nucleotides, the CDR3 is TGTGCCAGCAGCTTAGGTTTGGGCGGCGAGGGAGGGCCCCAGCATTTT. Translation: CASSLGLGGEGGPQHF.

The chain uses TRBV30 and TRBJ2-7; D is ambiguous. The CDR3 has 15 amino acids. Looked up from germline, CDR1 is GTSNPN and CDR2 is SVGIG (reference sequence). Trimming removed 1 base at V and 3 bases at J, with 16 bases between. The CDR3, as DNA: TGTGCCTGGAGTGGAGGTAGTGGCTTCCACTACGAGCAGTACTTC. Amino acid sequence: CAWSGGSGFHYEQYF.

The J gene is TRBJ2-1, the V gene TRBV3-1 (or the pseudogene TRBV3-2), with D perhaps matching TRBD1 or TRBD2 (5 bases each). This CDR3 has 14 residues. Trimming left V 4 bases short and J 5 bases short, with 12 bases between. CDR1 and CDR2 (germline): LGHDT, YNNKEL (reference sequence). CDR3: CASSLEGPDNEQFF. The CDR3 nucleotides read TGTGCCAGCAGCCTAGAGGGGCCTGACAATGAGCAGTTCTTC.

This clone was recorded a few times. The chain carries TRBV19 and TRBJ1-1; TRBD1 is a possible D gene (5 bases). V gave up 3 bases and J gave up 1 base, with 21 bases separating them. This CDR3 spans 18 amino acids. The germline V gene encodes CDR1 LNHDA and CDR2 SQIVND (reference sequence). Written as DNA, the CDR3 is TGTGCCAGTAGTATTTTCGTAGGGGATCGGACAACGAACACTGAAGCTTTCTTT. It yields the protein CASSIFVGDRTTNTEAFF.

The chain couples TRBV28 to TRBJ2-5, with D perhaps TRBD2 (6 bases). This CDR3 is built from 13 residues. CDR1 is MDHEN, CDR2 SYDVKM, per germline. Deletions cut 5 bases from V and 5 bases from J, with 12 bases between. The chain's CDR3 is CASSDSGGETQYF. CDR3 DNA: TGTGCCAGCAGTGACTCCGGAGGGGAGACCCAGTACTTC.

This clone was observed once. The chain recombines TRBV6-5 with TRBJ2-1; TRBD2 agrees at 8 bases. With 6 bases clipped from V and 0 bases from J, the junction kept 4 bases outside the gene matches. The CDR3 contains 15 residues. The germline CDR1 and CDR2 sequences are MNHEY and SVGAGI. The DNA of the CDR3 is TGTGCCAGCAGGAAAAGCGGGAGCTCCTACAATGAGCAGTTCTTC. Translation: CASRKSGSSYNEQFF.

The chain has TRBV13 and TRBJ2-2; 9 positions agree with TRBD2. V gave up 3 bases and J gave up 6 bases; unmatched junction bases: 8. CDR1 PRHDT and CDR2 FYEKMQ come from the germline V gene (reference sequence). This CDR3 contains 16 residues. As DNA, the CDR3 is TGTGCCAGCAGCTTCCGAGCGGGAGGAAGCGCCGGGGAGCTGTTTTTT. It is translated as CASSFRAGGSAGELFF.

The chain employs TRBV6-6 and TRBJ2-7, with 12 positions matching TRBD2. J lost 6 bases, V lost 6 bases, and 12 bases had no gene match. The CDR3 loop spans 16 amino acids. Germline V gene sequence: CDR1 MNHNY, CDR2 SVGAGI (reference sequence). The CDR3 region is CASSLGLAGSPSEQYF. The CDR3 nucleotides read TGTGCCAGCAGCCTAGGACTAGCGGGAAGTCCATCCGAGCAGTACTTC.

The chain has TRBV15 and TRBJ2-1, with 10 bases fitting TRBD2. CDR3 length equals 18 residues. Germline lookup yields CDR1 LNHNV and CDR2 YYDKDF (reference sequence). The V segment lost 1 base and the J segment 6 bases; nucleotides outside the gene matches: 12. Here the CDR3 reads CATSRGATGTSAINEQFF. As DNA, the CDR3 is TGTGCCACCAGCAGAGGTGCTACCGGGACTAGCGCCATCAATGAGCAGTTCTTC.

The gene calls are TRBV15 and TRBJ2-1; D is ambiguous. The CDR3 is 16 residues long. V lost 2 bases and J lost 6, with 17 bases in between. Per germline, CDR1 LNHNV and CDR2 YYDKDF (reference sequence). The CDR3 is CATSRLAASMGNEQFF. The CDR3 region has the DNA TGTGCCACCAGCAGATTGGCGGCGAGCATGGGCAATGAGCAGTTCTTC.

J is TRBJ2-7 and V is TRBV6-6; TRBD1 agrees at 7 bases. CDR3 size: 13 residues. V lost 10 bases and J lost 6; bases outside the gene matches: 12. In germline, CDR1 is MNHNY, CDR2 SVGAGI (reference sequence). The CDR3 protein is CATTQGEPLEQYF. The DNA for the CDR3 is TGTGCCACGACTCAGGGGGAACCGCTCGAGCAGTACTTC.

The V and J genes are TRBV19 and TRBJ1-3; TRBD1 is a possible D gene (6 bases). There are 17 residues in the CDR3. Germline V gene data show CDR1 as LNHDA and CDR2 as SQIVND (reference sequence). Trimming removed 3 bases from V and 0 bases from J, with 15 bases in between. The CDR3 sequence is CASSIMDSLGSGNTIYF. DNA for the CDR3: TGTGCCAGTAGTATCATGGACAGTCTGGGCTCTGGAAACACCATATATTTT.

V gene TRBV11-3 combines with J gene TRBJ2-7; D unclear. Germline CDR1 is SGHNT and CDR2 is YENEEA. Trimming left V 0 bases short and J 5 bases short, with 5 bases between. This CDR3 comprises 12 residues. The DNA for the CDR3 is TGTGCCAGCAGCTTAGATGGCCACGAGCAGTACTTC. Amino acid sequence: CASSLDGHEQYF.

The gene calls are TRBV28 and TRBJ2-5, with 10 bases identical to TRBD1. V was clipped by 6 bases and J by 13 bases; unmatched bases: 8. This CDR3 is 12 amino acids long. The germline V gene has CDR1 MDHEN and CDR2 SYDVKM. The CDR3 coding sequence is TGTGCCAGCAGCACCTCCCGGGACAGGGGGTACTTC. It encodes CASSTSRDRGYF.

The V gene is TRBV7-3, the J gene TRBJ2-5, with TRBD2 matching over 14 bases. Germline values: CDR1 SGHTA, CDR2 FQGTGA. The CDR3 totals 17 residues. After removal of 6 bases from V and 4 bases from J, the junction contained 10 bases not matched to a gene. In nucleotides, the CDR3 is TGTGCCAGCAGTCAAGGGACTAGCGGGAGTAGCCGAGAGACCCAGTACTTC. This sequence encodes CASSQGTSGSSRETQYF.